This T cell receptor (beta chain) was captured in a study of CD8+CD57+ T cells in acquired aplastic anemia. Study in general: An average of roughly 2.9 ug of DNA was obtained from sorted CD4+ and CD8+ cells. Healthy donors gave 11 million or so reads on average for CD4+ cells.

Germline assignment: CDR1 DFQATT and CDR2 SNEGSKA (reference sequence). This CDR3 comprises 16 residues. V was clipped by 5 bases and J by 0 bases, with 18 bases between them. According to the study, genomic DNA was the template for TCR beta VDJ and CDR3 profiling. In TCRdb, the reads were re-called with MiXCR into one record per CDR3 protein. The sample records around 190,000 distinct CDR3 sequences, 61% being singletons. This clonotype has just one count. The antigen is not known. Findings of the study overall: Controls and patients did not differ significantly in CD8+ Simpson's diversity. About 30 CD8+ CDR3 sequences occurred in both the patients and the controls.

This chain uses TRBV20-1 with TRBJ2-3; TRBD2 might be the D (6 bases). Sequenced input: sorted CD4+, CD8+, or CD8+CD57+ T cells (not recorded which) from PBMCs. This TCR came from a human donor in good health. The CDR3 region has the DNA TGCAGTGCTGACGGACGCGGGGATACTAGCACAGATACGCAGTATTTT. It specifies CSADGRGDTSTDTQYF.